Described below is a single TCR beta chain sequence and its context. The antigen is undetermined. The source of the sample is a study of T cell responses to AZD1222 COVID-19 vaccine. Data came from immunoSEQ multiplex PCR; TCRdb stores just in-frame clones and leaves some out. The sample records about 82,000 clones, around 87% being singletons. Study findings and constraints: At study baseline, merely a handful of AZD1222 recipients were seropositive.

Germline loops: CDR1 MNHEY, CDR2 SVGAGI. CDR3 length: 15 residues. The ends were cut back, 6 bases at V and 5 bases at J, with 18 bases in the middle. This chain uses TRBV6-5 with TRBJ2-3; D is possibly TRBD1 or TRBD2 (5 bases each). The source material was peripheral blood, sampled 28 days after the second AZD1222 dose. This sequence originates from an adult who received the AZD1222 COVID-19 vaccine. The CDR3 loop is CASSSTGGGQDTQYF. The CDR3 nucleotides read TGTGCCAGCAGCTCAACAGGTGGGGGTCAAGATACGCAGTATTTT.